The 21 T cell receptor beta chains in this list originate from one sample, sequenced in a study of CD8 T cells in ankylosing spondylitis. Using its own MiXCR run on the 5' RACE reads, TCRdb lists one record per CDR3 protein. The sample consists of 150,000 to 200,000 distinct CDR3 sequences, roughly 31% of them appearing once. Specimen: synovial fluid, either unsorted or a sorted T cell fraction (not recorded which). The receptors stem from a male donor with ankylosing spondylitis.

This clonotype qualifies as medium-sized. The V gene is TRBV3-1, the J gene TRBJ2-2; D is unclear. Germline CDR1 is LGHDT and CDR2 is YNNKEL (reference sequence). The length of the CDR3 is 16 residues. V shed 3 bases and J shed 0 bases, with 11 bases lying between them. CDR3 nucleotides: TGTGCCAGCAGCCATTTAGGCAGCGCGAACACCGGGGAGCTGTTTTTT. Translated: CASSHLGSANTGELFF.

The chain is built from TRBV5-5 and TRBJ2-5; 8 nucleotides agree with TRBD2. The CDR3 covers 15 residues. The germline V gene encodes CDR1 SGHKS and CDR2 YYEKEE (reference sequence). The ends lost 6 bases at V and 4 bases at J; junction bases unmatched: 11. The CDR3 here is CASTNRSLAGETQYF. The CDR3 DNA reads TGTGCCAGCACCAATCGGTCGCTAGCGGGAGAGACCCAGTACTTC.

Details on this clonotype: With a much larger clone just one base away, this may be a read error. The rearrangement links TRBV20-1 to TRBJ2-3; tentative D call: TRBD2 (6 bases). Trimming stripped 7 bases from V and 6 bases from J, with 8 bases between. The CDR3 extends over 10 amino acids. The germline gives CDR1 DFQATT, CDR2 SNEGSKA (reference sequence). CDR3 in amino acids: CSGGADTQYF. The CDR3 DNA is TGCAGTGGCGGGGCGGATACGCAGTATTTT.

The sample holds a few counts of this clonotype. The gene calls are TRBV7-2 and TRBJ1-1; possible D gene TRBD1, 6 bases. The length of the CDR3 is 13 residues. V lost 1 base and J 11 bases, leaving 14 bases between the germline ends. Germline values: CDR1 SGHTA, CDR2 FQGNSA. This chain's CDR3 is CASSLEGGLIAFF. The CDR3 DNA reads TGTGCCAGCAGCTTAGAAGGGGGGCTTATCGCTTTCTTT. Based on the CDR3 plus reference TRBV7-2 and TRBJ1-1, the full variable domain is GAGVSQSPSNKVTEKGKDVELRCDPISGHTALYWYRQSLGQGLEFLIYFQGNSAPDKSGLPSDRFSAERTGGSVSTLTIQRTQQEDSAVYLCASSLEGGLIAFFGQGTRLTVV.

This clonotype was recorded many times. The CDR3 spells CSAKEGTGNQPQHF. The DNA of the CDR3 is TGCAGTGCTAAAGAGGGAACGGGCAATCAGCCCCAGCATTTT. The chain combines TRBV20-1 with TRBJ1-5; D is unresolved. The CDR3 is made up of 14 amino acids. V lost 4 bases, J lost 2 bases, and 12 bases lay in between. Germline V gene sequence: CDR1 DFQATT, CDR2 SNEGSKA (reference sequence).

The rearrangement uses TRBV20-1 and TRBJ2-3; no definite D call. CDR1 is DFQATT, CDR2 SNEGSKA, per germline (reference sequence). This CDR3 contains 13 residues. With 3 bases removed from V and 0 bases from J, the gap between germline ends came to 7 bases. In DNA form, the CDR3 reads TGCAGTGCTAGTGACGGGAGCACAGATACGCAGTATTTT. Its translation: CSASDGSTDTQYF.

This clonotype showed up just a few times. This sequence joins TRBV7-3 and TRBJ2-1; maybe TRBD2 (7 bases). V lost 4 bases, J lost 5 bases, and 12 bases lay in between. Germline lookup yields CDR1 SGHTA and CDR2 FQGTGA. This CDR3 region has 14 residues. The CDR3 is CASSSSGGHNEQFF. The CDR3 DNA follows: TGTGCCAGCAGCTCTTCGGGGGGCCACAATGAGCAGTTCTTC.

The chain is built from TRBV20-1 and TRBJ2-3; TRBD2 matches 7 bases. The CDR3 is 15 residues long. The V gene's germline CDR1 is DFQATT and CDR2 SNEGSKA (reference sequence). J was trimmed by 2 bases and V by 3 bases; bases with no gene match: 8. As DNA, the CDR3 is TGCAGTGCTAGGACCAGGCGGGGGTTCACAGATACGCAGTATTTT. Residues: CSARTRRGFTDTQYF.

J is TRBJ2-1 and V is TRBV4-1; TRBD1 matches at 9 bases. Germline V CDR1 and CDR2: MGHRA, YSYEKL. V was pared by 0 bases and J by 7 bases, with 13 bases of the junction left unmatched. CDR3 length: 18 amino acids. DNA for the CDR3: TGCGCCAGCAGCCAAGATTCGGGCGGGACAGGGATGAAGAATGAGCAGTTCTTC. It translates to CASSQDSGGTGMKNEQFF.

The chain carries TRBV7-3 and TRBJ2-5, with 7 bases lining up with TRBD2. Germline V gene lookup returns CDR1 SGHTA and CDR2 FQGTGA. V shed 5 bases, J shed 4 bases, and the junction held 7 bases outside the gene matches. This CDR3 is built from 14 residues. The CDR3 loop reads CASSISGQGETQYF. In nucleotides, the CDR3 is TGTGCCAGCAGCATTAGCGGGCAGGGAGAGACCCAGTACTTC.

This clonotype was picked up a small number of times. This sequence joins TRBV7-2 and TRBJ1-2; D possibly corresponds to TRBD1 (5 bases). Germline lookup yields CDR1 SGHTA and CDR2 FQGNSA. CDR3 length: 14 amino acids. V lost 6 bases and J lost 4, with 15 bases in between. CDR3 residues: CASSPGTKGYGYTF. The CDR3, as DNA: TGTGCCAGCAGTCCTGGGACCAAGGGCTATGGCTACACCTTC.

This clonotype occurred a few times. The CDR3 reads CASSPGTWDPSTGELFF. Here the CDR3 DNA reads TGTGCCAGCAGCCCCGGGACCTGGGACCCCTCCACCGGGGAGCTGTTTTTT. The chain is built from TRBV11-2 and TRBJ2-2, with D tentatively TRBD1 or TRBD2 (5 bases each). Per germline, CDR1 SGHAT and CDR2 FQNNGV. Deletions cut 5 bases from V and 4 bases from J, with 20 bases between. The CDR3 is made up of 17 amino acids.

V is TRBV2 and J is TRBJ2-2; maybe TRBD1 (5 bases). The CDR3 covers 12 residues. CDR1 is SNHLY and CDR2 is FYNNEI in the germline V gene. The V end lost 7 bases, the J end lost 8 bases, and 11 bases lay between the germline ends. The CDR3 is CASNQGGGELFF. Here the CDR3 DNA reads TGTGCCAGCAACCAGGGCGGAGGGGAGCTGTTTTTT.

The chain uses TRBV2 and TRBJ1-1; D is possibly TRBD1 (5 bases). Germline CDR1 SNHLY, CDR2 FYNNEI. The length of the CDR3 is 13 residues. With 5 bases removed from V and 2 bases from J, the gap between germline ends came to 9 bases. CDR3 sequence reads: CASSRRGNTEAFF. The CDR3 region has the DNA TGTGCCAGCAGTCGAAGGGGCAACACTGAAGCTTTCTTT.

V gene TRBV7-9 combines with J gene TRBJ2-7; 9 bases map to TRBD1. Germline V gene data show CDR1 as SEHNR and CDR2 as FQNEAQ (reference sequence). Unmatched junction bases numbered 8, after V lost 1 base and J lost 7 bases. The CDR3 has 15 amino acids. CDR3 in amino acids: CASSLEGQGTREQYF. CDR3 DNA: TGTGCCAGCAGCTTAGAGGGACAGGGAACGCGGGAGCAGTACTTC. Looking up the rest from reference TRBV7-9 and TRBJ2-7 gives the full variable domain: DTGVSQNPRHKITKRGQNVTFRCDPISEHNRLYWYRQTLGQGPEFLTYFQNEAQLEKSRLLSDRFSAERPKGSFSTLEIQRTEQGDSAMYLCASSLEGQGTREQYFGPGTRLTVT.

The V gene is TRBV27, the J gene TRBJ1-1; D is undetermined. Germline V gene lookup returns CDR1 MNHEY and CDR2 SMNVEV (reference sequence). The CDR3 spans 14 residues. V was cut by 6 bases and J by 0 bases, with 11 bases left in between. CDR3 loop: CASRIQGMNTEAFF. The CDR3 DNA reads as TGTGCCAGCAGGATCCAAGGGATGAACACTGAAGCTTTCTTT.

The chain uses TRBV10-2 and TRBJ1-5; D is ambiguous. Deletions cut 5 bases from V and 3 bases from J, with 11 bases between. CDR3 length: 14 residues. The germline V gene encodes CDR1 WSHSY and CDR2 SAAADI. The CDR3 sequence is CASSSQNYNQPQHF. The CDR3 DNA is TGCGCCAGCAGTTCGCAGAACTACAATCAGCCCCAGCATTTT.

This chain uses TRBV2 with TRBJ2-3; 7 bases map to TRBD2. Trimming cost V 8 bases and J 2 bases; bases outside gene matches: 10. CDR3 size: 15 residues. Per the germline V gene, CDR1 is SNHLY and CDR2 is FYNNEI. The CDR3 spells CASSLGLDFTDTQYF. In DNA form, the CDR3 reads TGTGCCAGCTCCCTCGGACTAGATTTCACAGATACGCAGTATTTT.

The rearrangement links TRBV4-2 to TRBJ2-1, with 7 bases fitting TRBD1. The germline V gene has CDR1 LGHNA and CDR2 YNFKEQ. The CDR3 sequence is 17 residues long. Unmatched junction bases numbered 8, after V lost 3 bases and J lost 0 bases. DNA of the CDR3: TGTGCCAGCAGCCAGGTACCAGGGGGAAGCTCCTACAATGAGCAGTTCTTC. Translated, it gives CASSQVPGGSSYNEQFF.

The DNA of the CDR3 is TGTGCCATCGGGAAGGAGACAGGGGGCTACGAGCAGTACTTC. Protein product: CAIGKETGGYEQYF. This chain uses TRBV10-3 with TRBJ2-7; TRBD1 agrees at 9 bases. The CDR3 loop spans 14 amino acids. Germline CDR1 is ENHRY and CDR2 is SYGVKD. Trimming took 8 bases from V and 3 from J; bases not matched to a gene: 8.

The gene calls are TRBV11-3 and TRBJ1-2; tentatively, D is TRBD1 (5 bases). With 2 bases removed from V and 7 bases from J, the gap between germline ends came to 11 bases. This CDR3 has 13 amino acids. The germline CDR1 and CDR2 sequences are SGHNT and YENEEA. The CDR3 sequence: CASSLRGRGGYTF. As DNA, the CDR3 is TGTGCCAGCAGCTTACGGGGACGGGGTGGCTACACCTTC.